Listed below are T cell receptor beta chains from one sample, sequenced in a study of blood T cell repertoires in COVID-19. Clones were sequenced by immunoSEQ multiplex PCR, and TCRdb holds only the in-frame ones, with some missing. The table records about 62,000 clones, 80% to 95% of them present only once. What was sequenced was peripheral blood. The receptors come from a human donor in a cohort sampled during active COVID-19. Each CDR3 is given with its conserved first and last residue. A D gene is named only where the DNA matches it firmly. Size tells how often a clone was seen (once, few, many) or the class of an expanded clone, and some rows leave it out.

V: TRBV19; J: TRBJ1-5; D: -; size: -; DNA: TGTGCCAGTAGTACATTATTGGGAGAGTACCTCCAGCATTTT; CDR3: CASSTLLGEYLQHF
V: TRBV10-3; J: TRBJ2-2; D: -; size: -; DNA: TGTGCCATCAGTGACCGTACCGGGGCGAACACCGGGGAGCTGTTTTTT; CDR3: CAISDRTGANTGELFF
V: TRBV4-1; J: TRBJ2-1; D: TRBD2; size: -; DNA: TGCGCCAGCCATACTAGCGGGGATTCCTACAATGAGCAGTTCTTC; CDR3: CASHTSGDSYNEQFF
V: TRBV20-1; J: TRBJ2-1; D: -; size: -; DNA: TGCAGTATCGTCCACAATGAGCAGTTCTTC; CDR3: CSIVHNEQFF
V: TRBV7-2; J: TRBJ2-7; D: -; size: -; DNA: TGTGCCAGCAGCTCCACCGGGACTCGCTACGAGCAGTACTTC; CDR3: CASSSTGTRYEQYF
V: TRBV19; J: TRBJ2-1; D: TRBD2; size: -; DNA: TGTGCCAGTAGCCCGAGACTAGCGGGAGTCTTAGGTGAGCAGTTCTTC; CDR3: CASSPRLAGVLGEQFF
V: TRBV27; J: TRBJ2-7; D: TRBD1; size: -; DNA: TGTGCCAGCAAGACAGGGAACAACTACGAGCAGTACTTC; CDR3: CASKTGNNYEQYF
V: TRBV4-1; J: TRBJ1-2; D: -; size: -; DNA: TGCGCCAGCAGCAGCCAGGTAAACTATGGCTACACCTTC; CDR3: CASSSQVNYGYTF
V: TRBV5-1; J: TRBJ1-1; D: -; size: -; DNA: TGCGCCAGCAGCCGGGTGAGGGCGGAGAACACTGAAGCTTTCTTT; CDR3: CASSRVRAENTEAFF
V: TRBV18; J: TRBJ1-4; D: -; size: once; DNA: TGTGCCAGCTCACCGGTGACACTCCCTAATGAAAAACTGTTTTTT; CDR3: CASSPVTLPNEKLFF
V: TRBV3-1/TRBV3-2; J: TRBJ1-5; D: -; size: once; DNA: TGTGCCAGCAGCCAAGGGGGAGGGGCCCAGCATTTT; CDR3: CASSQGGGAQHF
V: TRBV7-2; J: TRBJ2-7; D: TRBD2; size: -; DNA: TGTGCCAGCAGCTTCCCCCTTAGCGGGAGGGCCGCTTTACCCGAGCAGTACTTC; CDR3: CASSFPLSGRAALPEQYF
V: TRBV5-8; J: TRBJ2-5; D: -; size: -; DNA: TGTGCCAGCAGCTTCTGGGCGGGGGAGACCCAGTACTTC; CDR3: CASSFWAGETQYF
V: TRBV5-1; J: TRBJ2-7; D: TRBD2; size: -; DNA: TGCGCCAGCAGTATTGGGGAGGGAAGCTCCTACGAGCAGTACTTC; CDR3: CASSIGEGSSYEQYF
V: TRBV15; J: TRBJ1-2; D: -; size: once; DNA: TGTGCCACCAGCAGAGGGGCACAGACCGACTATGGCTACACCTTC; CDR3: CATSRGAQTDYGYTF
V: TRBV9; J: TRBJ2-2; D: TRBD2; size: -; DNA: TGTGCCAGCAGCGTAGGGGGACTAGCCCCCACCGGGGAGCTGTTTTTT; CDR3: CASSVGGLAPTGELFF
V: TRBV5-1; J: TRBJ2-5; D: TRBD2; size: -; DNA: TGCGCCAGCAGCTTGGTCAGCGGGGACCCCCAGTACTTC; CDR3: CASSLVSGDPQYF
V: TRBV3-1/TRBV3-2; J: TRBJ2-1; D: TRBD2; size: -; DNA: TGTGCCAGCAGCCAAGGGCCTGGGGGGGCCTACAATGAGCAGTTCTTC; CDR3: CASSQGPGGAYNEQFF